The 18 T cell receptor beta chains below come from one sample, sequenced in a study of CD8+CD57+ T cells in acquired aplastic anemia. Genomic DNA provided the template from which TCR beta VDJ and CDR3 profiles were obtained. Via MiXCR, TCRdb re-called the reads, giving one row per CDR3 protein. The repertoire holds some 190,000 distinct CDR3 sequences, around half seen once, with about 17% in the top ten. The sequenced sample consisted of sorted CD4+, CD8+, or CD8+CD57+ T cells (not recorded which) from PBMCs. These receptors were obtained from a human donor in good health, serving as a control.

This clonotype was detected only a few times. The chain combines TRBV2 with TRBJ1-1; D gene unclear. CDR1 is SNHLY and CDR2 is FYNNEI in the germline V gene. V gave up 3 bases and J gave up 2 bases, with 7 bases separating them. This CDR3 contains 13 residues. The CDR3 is CASSEERNTEAFF. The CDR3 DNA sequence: TGTGCCAGCAGTGAGGAACGAAACACTGAAGCTTTCTTT.

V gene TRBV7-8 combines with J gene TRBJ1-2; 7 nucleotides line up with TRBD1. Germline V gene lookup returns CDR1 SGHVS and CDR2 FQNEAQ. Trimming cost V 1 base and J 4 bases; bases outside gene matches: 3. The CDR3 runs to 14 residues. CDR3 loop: CASSLDDRAYGYTF. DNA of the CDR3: TGTGCCAGCAGCTTAGACGACAGGGCCTATGGCTACACCTTC.

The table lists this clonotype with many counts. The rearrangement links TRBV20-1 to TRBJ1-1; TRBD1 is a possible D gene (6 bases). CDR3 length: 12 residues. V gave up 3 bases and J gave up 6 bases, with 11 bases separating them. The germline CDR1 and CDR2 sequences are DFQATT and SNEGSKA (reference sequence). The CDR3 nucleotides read TGCAGTGCTAGCGGGGGGGCCTCTGAAGCTTTCTTT. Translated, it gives CSASGGASEAFF.

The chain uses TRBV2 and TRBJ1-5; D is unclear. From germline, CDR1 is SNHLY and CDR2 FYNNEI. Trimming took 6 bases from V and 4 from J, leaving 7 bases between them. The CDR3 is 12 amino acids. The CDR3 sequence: CASSPRNQPQHF. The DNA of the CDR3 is TGTGCCAGCAGCCCTCGGAATCAGCCCCAGCATTTT.

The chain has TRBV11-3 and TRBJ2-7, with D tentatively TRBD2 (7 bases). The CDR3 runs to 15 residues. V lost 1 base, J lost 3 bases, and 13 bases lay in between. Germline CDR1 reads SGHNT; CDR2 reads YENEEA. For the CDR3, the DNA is TGTGCCAGCAGCTTAGGCGGGGGCTCCTACTACGAGCAGTACTTC. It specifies CASSLGGGSYYEQYF. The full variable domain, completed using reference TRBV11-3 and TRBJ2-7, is EAGVVQSPRYKIIEKKQPVAFWCNPISGHNTLYWYLQNLGQGPELLIRYENEEAVDDSQLPKDRFSAERLKGVDSTLKIQPAELGDSAVYLCASSLGGGSYYEQYFGPGTRLTVT.

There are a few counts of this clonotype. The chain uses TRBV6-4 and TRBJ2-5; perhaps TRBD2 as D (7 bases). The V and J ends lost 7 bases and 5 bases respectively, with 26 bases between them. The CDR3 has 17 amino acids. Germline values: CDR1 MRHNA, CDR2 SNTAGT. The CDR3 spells CASNGIWRGPQRETQYF. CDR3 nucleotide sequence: TGTGCCAGCAATGGTATATGGCGGGGGCCACAGAGGGAGACCCAGTACTTC.

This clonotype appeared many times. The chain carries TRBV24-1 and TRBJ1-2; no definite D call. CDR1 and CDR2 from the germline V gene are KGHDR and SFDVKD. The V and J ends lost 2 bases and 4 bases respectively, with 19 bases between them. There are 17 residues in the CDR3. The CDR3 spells CATSDSGFLGSLYGYTF. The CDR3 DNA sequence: TGTGCCACCAGTGATTCCGGGTTCTTGGGCAGCCTCTATGGCTACACCTTC.

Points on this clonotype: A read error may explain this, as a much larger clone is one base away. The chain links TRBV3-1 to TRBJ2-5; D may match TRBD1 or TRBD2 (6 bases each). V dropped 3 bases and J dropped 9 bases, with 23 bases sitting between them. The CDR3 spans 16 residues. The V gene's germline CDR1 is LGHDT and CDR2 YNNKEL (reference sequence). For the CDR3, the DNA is TGTGCCAGCAGCCAGGACAGCAGGGTCTCGGGGGAGGCCCAGTACTTC. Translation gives CASSQDSRVSGEAQYF.

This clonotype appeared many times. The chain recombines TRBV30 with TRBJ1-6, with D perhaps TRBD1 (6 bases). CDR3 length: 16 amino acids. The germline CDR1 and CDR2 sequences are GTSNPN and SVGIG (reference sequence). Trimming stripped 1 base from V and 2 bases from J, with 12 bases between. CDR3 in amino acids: CAWSAARTAYNSPLHF. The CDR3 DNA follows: TGTGCCTGGAGTGCAGCTCGGACAGCCTATAATTCACCCCTCCACTTT.

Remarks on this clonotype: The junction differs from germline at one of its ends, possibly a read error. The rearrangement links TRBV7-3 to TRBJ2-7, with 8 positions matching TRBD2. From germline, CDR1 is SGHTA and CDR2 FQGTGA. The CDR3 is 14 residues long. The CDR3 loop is CASSLTSGAGELYF. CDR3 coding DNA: TGTGCCAGCAGCTTAACTAGCGGGGCCGGTGAGCTGTACTTC.

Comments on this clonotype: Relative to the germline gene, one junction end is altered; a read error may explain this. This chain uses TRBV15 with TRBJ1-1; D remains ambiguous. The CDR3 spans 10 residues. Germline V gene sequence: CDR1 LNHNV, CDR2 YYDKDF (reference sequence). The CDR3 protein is CTTQNTEAFF. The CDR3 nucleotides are TGTACCACGCAGAACACTGAAGCTTTCTTT.

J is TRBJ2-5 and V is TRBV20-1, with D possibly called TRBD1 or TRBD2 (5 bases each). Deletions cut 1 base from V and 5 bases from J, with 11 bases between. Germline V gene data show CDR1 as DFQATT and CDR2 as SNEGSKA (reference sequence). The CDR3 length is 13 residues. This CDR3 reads CSARAREWETQYF. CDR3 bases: TGCAGTGCTAGAGCCAGGGAGTGGGAGACCCAGTACTTC.

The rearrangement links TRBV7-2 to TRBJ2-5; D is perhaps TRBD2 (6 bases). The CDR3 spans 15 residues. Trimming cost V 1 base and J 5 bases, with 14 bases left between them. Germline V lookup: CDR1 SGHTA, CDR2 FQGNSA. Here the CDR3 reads CASSLVTGEGETQYF. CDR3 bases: TGTGCCAGCAGCTTAGTTACGGGAGAAGGGGAGACCCAGTACTTC. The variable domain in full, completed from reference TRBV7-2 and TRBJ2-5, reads GAGVSQSPSNKVTEKGKDVELRCDPISGHTALYWYRQSLGQGLEFLIYFQGNSAPDKSGLPSDRFSAERTGGSVSTLTIQRTQQEDSAVYLCASSLVTGEGETQYFGPGTRLLVL.

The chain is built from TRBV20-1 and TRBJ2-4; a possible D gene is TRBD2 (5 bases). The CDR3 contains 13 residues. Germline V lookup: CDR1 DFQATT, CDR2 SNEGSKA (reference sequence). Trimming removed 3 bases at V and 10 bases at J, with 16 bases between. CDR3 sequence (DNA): TGCAGTGCTAGTTTAACACGTGAGGGAATTCAGTACTTC. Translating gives CSASLTREGIQYF.

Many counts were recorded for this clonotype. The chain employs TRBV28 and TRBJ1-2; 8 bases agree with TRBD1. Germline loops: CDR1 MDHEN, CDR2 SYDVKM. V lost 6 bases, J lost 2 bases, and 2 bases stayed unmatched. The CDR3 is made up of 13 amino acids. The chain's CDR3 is CASSRTGNYGYTF. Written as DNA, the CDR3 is TGTGCCAGCAGCCGGACAGGGAACTATGGCTACACCTTC.

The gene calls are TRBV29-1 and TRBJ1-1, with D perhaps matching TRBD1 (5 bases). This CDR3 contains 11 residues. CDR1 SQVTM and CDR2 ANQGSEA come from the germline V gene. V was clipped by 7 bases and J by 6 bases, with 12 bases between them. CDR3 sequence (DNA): TGCAGCGACTTCCGGGGGTCTGAAGCTTTCTTT. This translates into CSDFRGSEAFF.

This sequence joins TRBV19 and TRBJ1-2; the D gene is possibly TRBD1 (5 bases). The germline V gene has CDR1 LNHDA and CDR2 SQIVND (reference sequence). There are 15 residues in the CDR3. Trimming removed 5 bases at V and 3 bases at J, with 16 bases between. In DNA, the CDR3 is TGTGCCAGTAGTGAAGGTCACAGGCCCGACTATGGCTACACCTTC. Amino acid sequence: CASSEGHRPDYGYTF.

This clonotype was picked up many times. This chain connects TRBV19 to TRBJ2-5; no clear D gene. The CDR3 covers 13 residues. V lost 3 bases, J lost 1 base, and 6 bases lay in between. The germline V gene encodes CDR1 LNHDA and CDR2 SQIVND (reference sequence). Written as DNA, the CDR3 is TGTGCCAGTAGTATTGGCTCCCAAGAGACCCAGTACTTC. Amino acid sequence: CASSIGSQETQYF.